The 8 T cell receptor beta chains presented below share a single source sample, sequenced in a study of cytotoxic CD8 clonotypes in ibrutinib-treated CLL. Using immunoSEQ multiplex PCR, the repertoire was profiled, and TCRdb retains in-frame clones only, with some absent. The sample lists about 140,000 clones; approximately 80% were seen once. The sequencing here drew on PBMCs, taken after 36 months of ibrutinib treatment. These receptors were obtained from a human donor with chronic lymphocytic leukemia.

The chain joins TRBV19 to TRBJ2-1; perhaps TRBD2 as D (5 bases). CDR3 size: 16 residues. V lost 4 bases and J 4 bases, leaving 17 bases between the germline ends. CDR1 and CDR2 (germline): LNHDA, SQIVND (reference sequence). The CDR3 reads CASSSLGETFYNEQFF. The CDR3 DNA is TGTGCCAGTAGTAGCCTTGGGGAGACCTTTTACAATGAGCAGTTCTTC.

This chain uses TRBV6-1 with TRBJ2-7; TRBD1 aligns across 8 bases. The length of the CDR3 is 15 residues. J gave up 2 bases and V 2 bases, and 5 bases lay outside the gene matches. The germline V gene has CDR1 MNHNS and CDR2 SASEGT. In nucleotides, the CDR3 is TGTGCCAGCAGTGAACCGGGACAGGCGCCCTACGAGCAGTACTTC. Translation: CASSEPGQAPYEQYF.

The chain joins TRBV18 to TRBJ2-2, with 8 bases that match TRBD1. V shed 2 bases and J 5 bases; nucleotides not matched to a gene: 7. Germline CDR1 KGHSH, CDR2 LQKENI. The CDR3 sequence is 16 residues long. CDR3 nucleotide sequence: TGTGCCAGCTCACCAACTCAGGGGGCTCGAACCGGGGAGCTGTTTTTT. Encoded protein: CASSPTQGARTGELFF.

The rearrangement uses TRBV6-1 and TRBJ2-2; D is ambiguous. Trimming left V 2 bases short and J 5 bases short, with 9 bases between. The CDR3 sequence is 14 residues long. The germline CDR1 and CDR2 sequences are MNHNS and SASEGT. CDR3 sequence reads: CASSESGRTGELFF. CDR3 nucleotides: TGTGCCAGCAGTGAATCGGGCAGAACCGGGGAGCTGTTTTTT.

The chain carries TRBV27 and TRBJ1-3; D is unresolved. The ends were cut back, 6 bases at V and 4 bases at J, with 10 bases in the middle. The CDR3 length is 13 residues. Germline CDR1 MNHEY, CDR2 SMNVEV (reference sequence). For the CDR3, the DNA is TGTGCCAGCAGACGGACGGCAGGAAACACCATATATTTT. Its translation is CASRRTAGNTIYF.

The V gene is TRBV29-1, the J gene TRBJ1-3; 12 nucleotides agree with TRBD1. Germline assignment: CDR1 SQVTM and CDR2 ANQGSEA. The CDR3 extends over 14 amino acids. With V trimmed by 7 bases and J by 3 bases, 4 bases remained unmatched. The CDR3 nucleotides are TGCAGCGCTGGGACAGGGGGCCTTGGAAACACCATATATTTT. Protein product: CSAGTGGLGNTIYF.

V usage is TRBV7-9 and J usage is TRBJ1-3; D is ambiguous. V shed 3 bases and J shed 6 bases, with 9 bases lying between them. The germline V gene encodes CDR1 SEHNR and CDR2 FQNEAQ (reference sequence). The CDR3 runs to 13 residues. The CDR3 bases are TGTGCCAGCAGCTTTCACCATAAAAACACCATATATTTT. Its protein is CASSFHHKNTIYF.

The V and J genes are TRBV6-5 and TRBJ2-7; 13 bases align to TRBD2. With 6 bases clipped from V and 3 bases from J, the junction kept 2 bases outside the gene matches. This CDR3 has 14 amino acids. Per germline, CDR1 MNHEY and CDR2 SVGAGI. DNA of the CDR3: TGTGCCAGCAGGCGGACTAGCGGGAGCTACGAGCAGTACTTC. It codes for CASRRTSGSYEQYF.